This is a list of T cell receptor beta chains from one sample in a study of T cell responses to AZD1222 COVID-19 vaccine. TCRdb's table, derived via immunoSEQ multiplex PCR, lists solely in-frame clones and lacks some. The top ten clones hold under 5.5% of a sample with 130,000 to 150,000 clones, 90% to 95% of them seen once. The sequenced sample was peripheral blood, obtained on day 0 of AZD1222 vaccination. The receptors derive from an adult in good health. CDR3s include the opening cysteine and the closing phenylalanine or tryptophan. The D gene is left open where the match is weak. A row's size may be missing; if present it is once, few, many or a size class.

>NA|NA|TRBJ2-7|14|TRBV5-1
CASTYGAATYEQYF
TGCGCCAGCACCTATGGGGCGGCAACCTACGAGCAGTACTTC
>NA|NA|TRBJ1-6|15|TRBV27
CASRTDRSYNSPLHF
TGTGCCAGCAGAACCGACAGGTCCTATAATTCACCCCTCCACTTT
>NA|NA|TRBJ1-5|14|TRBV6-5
CASSSYSANQPQHF
TGTGCCAGCAGTTCCTACAGTGCTAATCAGCCCCAGCATTTT
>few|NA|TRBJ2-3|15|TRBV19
CASSIAGASTDTQYF
TGTGCCAGTAGTATAGCGGGGGCCAGCACAGATACGCAGTATTTT
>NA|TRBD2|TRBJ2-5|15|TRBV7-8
CASSRLAGGLETQYF
TGTGCCAGCAGCAGACTAGCGGGAGGGTTAGAGACCCAGTACTTC
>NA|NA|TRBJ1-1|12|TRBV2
CASSEVGVGAFF
TGTGCCAGCAGTGAAGTCGGGGTTGGGGCTTTCTTT
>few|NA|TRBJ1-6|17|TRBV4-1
CASSQDLRGPYNSPLHF
TGCGCCAGCAGCCAAGATTTGAGGGGCCCGTATAATTCACCCCTCCACTTT
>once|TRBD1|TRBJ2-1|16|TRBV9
CASSIRGQRGYNEQFF
TGTGCCAGCAGCATCCGGGGACAGAGGGGCTACAATGAGCAGTTCTTC
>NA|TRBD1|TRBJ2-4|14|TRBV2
CASTWDRARDIQYF
TGTGCCAGCACCTGGGACAGGGCGAGGGACATTCAGTACTTC
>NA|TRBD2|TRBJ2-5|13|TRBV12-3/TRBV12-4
CASRDLRGETQYF
TGTGCCAGCAGAGACCTGCGGGGGGAGACCCAGTACTTC
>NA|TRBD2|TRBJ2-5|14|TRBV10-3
CAISTSGRVETQYF
TGTGCCATCAGTACTAGCGGGAGGGTAGAGACCCAGTACTTC
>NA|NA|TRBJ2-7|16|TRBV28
CASSLWPMRPLDEQYF
TGTGCCAGCAGTTTATGGCCGATGAGGCCCTTAGACGAGCAGTACTTC
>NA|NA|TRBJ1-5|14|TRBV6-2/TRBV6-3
CASSQTVRSQPQHF
TGTGCCAGCAGCCAAACGGTCAGGAGTCAGCCCCAGCATTTT
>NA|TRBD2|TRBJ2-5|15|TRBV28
CASSLTSGGQETQYF
TGTGCCAGCAGTTTAACTAGCGGGGGCCAAGAGACCCAGTACTTC
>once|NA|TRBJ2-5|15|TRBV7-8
CASSAHRLRRGTQYF
TGTGCCAGCAGCGCACACAGGCTCCGGAGGGGGACCCAGTACTTC
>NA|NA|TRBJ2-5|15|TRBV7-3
CASSLTPGPQETQYF
TGTGCCAGCAGCTTAACTCCCGGCCCTCAAGAGACCCAGTACTTC
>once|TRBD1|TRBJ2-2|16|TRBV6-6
CASSSVMTGAAGELFF
TGTGCCAGCAGTTCAGTAATGACAGGGGCGGCCGGGGAGCTGTTTTTT
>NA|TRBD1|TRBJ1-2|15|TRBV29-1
CSVGERTGGTYGYTF
TGCAGCGTTGGGGAAAGGACAGGGGGCACCTATGGCTACACCTTC
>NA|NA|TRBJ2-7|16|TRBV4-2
CASSPSGRAEAYEQYF
TGTGCCAGCAGCCCCTCGGGGCGGGCGGAGGCCTACGAGCAGTACTTC
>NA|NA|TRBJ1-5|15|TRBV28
CASRTGPVAAKPQHF
TGTGCCAGCAGAACGGGCCCCGTAGCGGCGAAGCCCCAGCATTTT
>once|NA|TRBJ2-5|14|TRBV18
CASSPARFWETQYF
TGTGCCAGCTCACCCGCGAGGTTCTGGGAGACCCAGTACTTC
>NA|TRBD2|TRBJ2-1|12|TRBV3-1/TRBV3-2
CASSLAGDEQFF
TGTGCCAGCAGCCTAGCGGGAGACGAGCAGTTCTTC
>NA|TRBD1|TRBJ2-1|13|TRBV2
CASSETGWNEQFF
TGTGCCAGCAGCGAGACAGGGTGGAATGAGCAGTTCTTC
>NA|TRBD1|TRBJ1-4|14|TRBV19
CASSTGGTDEKLFF
TGTGCCAGTAGTACAGGGGGCACAGATGAAAAACTGTTTTTT
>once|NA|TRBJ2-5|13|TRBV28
CASSFGTRKTQYF
TGTGCCAGCAGTTTCGGGACCCGGAAGACCCAGTACTTC
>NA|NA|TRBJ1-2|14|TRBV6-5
CASSNWDTPPGYTF
TGTGCCAGCAGTAACTGGGACACCCCACCAGGCTACACCTTC
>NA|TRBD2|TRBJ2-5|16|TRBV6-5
CASSFQTSSYQETQYF
TGTGCCAGCAGTTTCCAGACTAGCTCGTACCAAGAGACCCAGTACTTC
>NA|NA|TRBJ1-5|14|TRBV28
CASTPQGLDQPQHF
TGTGCCAGCACCCCCCAGGGGCTCGATCAGCCCCAGCATTTT
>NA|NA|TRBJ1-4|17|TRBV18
CASSPVGAALTNEKLFF
TGTGCCAGCTCACCGGTGGGGGCGGCTTTGACTAATGAAAAACTGTTTTTT
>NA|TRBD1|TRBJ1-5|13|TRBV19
CATRTGLNQPQHF
TGTGCCACGCGGACAGGCCTTAATCAGCCCCAGCATTTT
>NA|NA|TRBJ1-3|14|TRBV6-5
CATSAGLPGNTIYF
TGTGCCACCTCAGCGGGTTTACCTGGAAACACCATATATTTT
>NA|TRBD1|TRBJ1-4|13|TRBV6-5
CASSYGTGEKLFF
TGTGCCAGCAGTTACGGGACAGGAGAAAAACTGTTTTTT
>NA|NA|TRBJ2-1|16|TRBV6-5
CASSYAGSLERFEQFF
TGTGCCAGCAGTTACGCGGGGAGCTTGGAGCGTTTTGAGCAGTTCTTC
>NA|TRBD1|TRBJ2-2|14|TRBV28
CASSLDRAGGELFF
TGTGCCAGCAGTCTGGACAGGGCCGGCGGGGAGCTGTTTTTT
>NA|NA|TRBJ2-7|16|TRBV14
CASSQGVTFAYYEQYF
TGTGCCAGCAGCCAAGGGGTTACCTTTGCCTACTACGAGCAGTACTTC
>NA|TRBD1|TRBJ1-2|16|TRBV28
CASSLAGGFLDYGYTF
TGTGCCAGCAGTCTAGCAGGGGGGTTTCTTGACTATGGCTACACCTTC
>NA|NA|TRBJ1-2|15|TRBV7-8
CASSPPGTLSDGYTF
TGTGCCAGCAGCCCACCAGGGACCCTTTCGGATGGCTACACCTTC
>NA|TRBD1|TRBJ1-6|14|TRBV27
CASRLGQDYSPLHF
TGTGCCAGCAGACTGGGACAGGACTATTCACCCCTCCACTTT
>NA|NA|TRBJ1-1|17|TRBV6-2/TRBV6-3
CASSRPAAGMSDTEAFF
TGTGCCAGCAGTCGTCCCGCGGCAGGGATGTCAGACACTGAAGCTTTCTTT
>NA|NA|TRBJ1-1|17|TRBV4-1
CASSRQYGLPPDTEAFF
TGCGCCAGCAGCCGGCAATACGGGCTCCCCCCGGACACTGAAGCTTTCTTT
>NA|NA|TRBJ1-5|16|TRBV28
CASSLYAGSLNQPQHF
TGTGCCAGCAGTTTATATGCAGGGAGCCTCAATCAGCCCCAGCATTTT
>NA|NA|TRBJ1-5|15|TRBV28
CASSLSDRYNQPQHF
TGTGCCAGCAGTTTATCAGACAGATACAATCAGCCCCAGCATTTT
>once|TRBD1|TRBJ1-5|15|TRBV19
CASSLTDREDQPQHF
TGTGCCAGTAGTCTAACGGACAGGGAGGATCAGCCCCAGCATTTT
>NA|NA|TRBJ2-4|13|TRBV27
CASSFTLAGIQYF
TGTGCCAGCAGCTTTACATTAGCCGGCATTCAGTACTTC
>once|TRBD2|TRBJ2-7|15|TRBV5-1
CASSLPLAGEGEQYF
TGCGCCAGCAGCTTACCCCTAGCGGGAGAGGGCGAGCAGTACTTC
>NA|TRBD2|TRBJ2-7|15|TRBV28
CASSLILAGAYEQYF
TGTGCCAGCAGTTTAATACTAGCGGGAGCCTACGAGCAGTACTTC
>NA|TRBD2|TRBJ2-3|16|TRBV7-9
CASSLGFSGVGDTQYF
TGTGCCAGCAGCTTAGGGTTCAGCGGGGTGGGAGATACGCAGTATTTT
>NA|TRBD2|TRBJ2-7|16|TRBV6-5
CASSYQSSGLRGEQYF
TGTGCCAGCAGTTACCAATCTAGCGGGCTACGTGGAGAGCAGTACTTC
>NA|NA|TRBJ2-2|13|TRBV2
CASSERWTGELFF
TGTGCCAGCAGTGAAAGGTGGACCGGGGAGCTGTTTTTT
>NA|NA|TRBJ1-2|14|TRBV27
CASSSSGAVYGYTF
TGTGCCAGCAGTTCGAGTGGAGCAGTCTATGGCTACACCTTC
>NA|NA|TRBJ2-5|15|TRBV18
CASSPPHGGPETQYF
TGTGCCAGCTCACCACCCCACGGGGGGCCAGAGACCCAGTACTTC
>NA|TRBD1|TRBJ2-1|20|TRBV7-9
CASTPIIRDSESAVLNEQFF
TGTGCCAGCACCCCTATCATCCGGGACAGTGAATCAGCGGTTTTAAATGAGCAGTTCTTC
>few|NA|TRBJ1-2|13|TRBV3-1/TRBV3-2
CASSPLGADGYTF
TGTGCCAGCAGCCCCCTTGGGGCAGATGGCTACACCTTC
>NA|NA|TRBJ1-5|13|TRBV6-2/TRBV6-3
CASSYGVNQPQHF
TGTGCCAGCAGTTACGGAGTCAATCAGCCCCAGCATTTT
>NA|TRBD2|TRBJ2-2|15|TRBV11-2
CASSPGLAGTGELFF
TGTGCCAGCAGCCCGGGACTAGCTGGGACCGGGGAGCTGTTTTTT
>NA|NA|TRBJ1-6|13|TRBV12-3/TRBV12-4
CASSRGAAIPLHF
TGTGCCAGCAGTAGAGGGGCAGCCATACCCCTCCACTTT
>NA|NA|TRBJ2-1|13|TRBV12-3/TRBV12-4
CASSFSVYNEQFF
TGTGCCAGCAGTTTCAGCGTTTACAATGAGCAGTTCTTC
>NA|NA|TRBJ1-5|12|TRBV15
CATSRGYQPQHF
TGTGCCACCAGCAGAGGGTATCAGCCCCAGCATTTT
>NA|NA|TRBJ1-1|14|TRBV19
CASSRAPRNTEAFF
TGTGCCAGTAGTCGGGCCCCACGGAACACTGAAGCTTTCTTT
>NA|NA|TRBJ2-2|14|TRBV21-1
CASSQGANTGELFF
TGTGCCAGCAGCCAAGGGGCGAACACCGGGGAGCTGTTTTTT